This is a list of T cell receptor beta chains from one sample in a study of OX40 agonist ivuxolimab in advanced cancers. Repertoires were generated with immunoSEQ multiplex PCR, while TCRdb's copy carries only in-frame clones and drops some. Altogether just over 50,000 clones are present, approximately 91% being singletons, with the ten largest covering around 3.5%. The sample here was CD4+ or CD8+ T cells sorted from blood, taken in a trial of the OX40 agonist ivuxolimab. Every receptor here comes from an adult with an advanced solid tumor such as melanoma, head and neck, liver or kidney cancer. The CDR3 runs from the conserved cysteine through the conserved F or W. D genes are given only for firm matches. Where a row states a size, it is once, few, many or the class of an expanded clone; other rows omit it.

v_call	cdr3_length	j_call	clone_size	d_call	cdr3_aa	cdr3_nt
TRBV5-6	15	TRBJ1-4	NA	NA	CASSYRQAINEKLFF	TGTGCCAGCAGTTATAGACAGGCGATTAATGAAAAACTGTTTTTT
TRBV21-1	15	TRBJ2-7	NA	NA	CANNLRTGEPYEQYF	TGTGCCAACAACCTCAGGACAGGGGAGCCCTACGAGCAGTACTTC
TRBV6-5	14	TRBJ1-4	NA	NA	CASSSQQGNEKLFF	TGTGCCAGCAGTTCCCAACAGGGAAATGAAAAACTGTTTTTT
TRBV30	19	TRBJ1-5	NA	TRBD1	CAWSPGTGASFSANQPQHF	TGTGCCTGGAGTCCCGGGACAGGGGCATCTTTTTCTGCGAATCAGCCCCAGCATTTT
TRBV28	18	TRBJ1-1	NA	TRBD1	CASSFITTSWGRGLGAFF	TGTGCCAGCAGTTTTATAACGACCTCTTGGGGCAGGGGGCTTGGAGCTTTCTTT
TRBV19	15	TRBJ2-1	NA	NA	CASSSQVLASNEQFF	TGTGCCAGTAGCAGCCAGGTTCTAGCGAGCAATGAGCAGTTCTTC
TRBV2	13	TRBJ1-1	once	NA	CASSAQGNTEAFF	TGTGCCAGCAGTGCTCAGGGGAACACTGAAGCTTTCTTT
TRBV7-7	14	TRBJ2-1	few	TRBD2	CASSLGLAGNEQFF	TGTGCTAGCAGCTTAGGTCTAGCGGGGAATGAGCAGTTCTTC
TRBV5-8	17	TRBJ2-2	NA	NA	CASSLVVRTANTGELFF	TGTGCCAGCAGCTTGGTCGTTCGGACAGCTAACACCGGGGAGCTGTTTTTT
TRBV14	14	TRBJ2-1	NA	NA	CASSLQMTSNEQFF	TGTGCCAGCAGCCTACAAATGACTTCCAATGAGCAGTTCTTC
TRBV20-1	8	TRBJ2-7	NA	NA	CSASSRYF	TGCAGTGCTAGCTCCAGGTACTTC
TRBV5-1	14	TRBJ1-3	NA	NA	CASSSAGRLNTIYF	TGCGCCAGCAGCTCGGCAGGGCGTTTAAACACCATATATTTT
TRBV6-1	14	TRBJ1-3	NA	NA	CASSSGHGLNTIYF	TGTGCCAGCAGCTCGGGACATGGGCTCAACACCATATATTTT
TRBV29-1	13	TRBJ1-2	NA	NA	CSGHQGPPYGYTF	TGCAGCGGACACCAGGGACCTCCCTATGGCTACACCTTC
TRBV9	15	TRBJ2-7	NA	TRBD2	CASSVGLADTYEQYF	TGTGCCAGCAGCGTCGGACTAGCGGACACATACGAGCAGTACTTC
TRBV7-9	13	TRBJ1-1	NA	NA	CAPGGRVYPEAFF	TGTGCCCCCGGGGGCAGGGTTTATCCTGAAGCTTTCTTT
TRBV6-1	12	TRBJ2-4	NA	NA	CASSEGAGFQYF	TGTGCCAGCAGTGAAGGGGCGGGGTTTCAGTACTTC
TRBV20-1	11	TRBJ1-1	NA	NA	CSARKNTEAFF	TGCAGTGCTAGAAAGAACACTGAAGCTTTCTTT
TRBV9	14	TRBJ2-7	NA	NA	CASSVATWDYEQYF	TGTGCCAGCAGCGTAGCTACATGGGACTACGAGCAGTACTTC
TRBV5-6	17	TRBJ1-4	NA	TRBD1	CASSLAFRGPTNEKLFF	TGTGCCAGCAGCTTGGCCTTTAGGGGGCCGACTAATGAAAAACTGTTTTTT
TRBV9	14	TRBJ1-2	NA	NA	CASSSRLDSYGYTF	TGTGCCAGCAGCTCTAGACTGGACAGCTATGGCTACACCTTC
TRBV5-6	12	TRBJ1-5	NA	NA	CASSLGRQPQHF	TGTGCCAGCAGCTTGGGGAGGCAGCCCCAGCATTTT
TRBV11-2	16	TRBJ2-3	few	TRBD2	CASSFSGARSTDTQYF	TGTGCCAGCAGCTTTAGCGGGGCACGATCCACAGATACGCAGTATTTT
TRBV4-2	16	TRBJ2-5	once	TRBD2	CASSQDFSGGAETQYF	TGTGCCAGCAGCCAAGATTTTAGCGGGGGGGCGGAGACCCAGTACTTC
TRBV18	12	TRBJ1-1	NA	NA	CASSRGSTEAFF	TGTGCCAGCTCACGGGGTAGCACTGAAGCTTTCTTT
TRBV30	13	TRBJ2-7	NA	TRBD1	CAWIRQGGYEQYF	TGTGCCTGGATTAGACAGGGGGGGTACGAGCAGTACTTC
TRBV6-1	12	TRBJ2-7	NA	TRBD2	CASSYLGEGSSF	TGTGCCAGCAGCTACCTTGGGGAGGGTTCCAGTTTC
TRBV18	18	TRBJ1-1	NA	NA	CASSPLSGSSFRNTEAFF	TGTGCCAGCTCACCACTTTCGGGGTCCTCCTTCAGGAACACTGAAGCTTTCTTT
TRBV5-6	15	TRBJ2-7	NA	TRBD2	CASSYGTSGFYEQYF	TGTGCCAGCAGCTATGGGACTAGCGGGTTCTACGAGCAGTACTTC
TRBV2	15	TRBJ1-2	NA	NA	CASSESQGQDYGYTF	TGTGCCAGCAGTGAATCACAGGGTCAGGACTATGGCTACACCTTC
TRBV25-1	12	TRBJ2-7	NA	NA	CASRGTAYEQYF	TGTGCCAGCAGGGGGACGGCCTACGAGCAGTACTTC
TRBV19	13	TRBJ1-2	NA	TRBD1	CATALTGDRGYTF	TGTGCCACTGCCCTCACAGGGGATCGAGGCTACACCTTC
TRBV30	15	TRBJ2-1	NA	NA	CAWSFGSANYNEQFF	TGTGCCTGGAGTTTTGGATCGGCCAACTACAATGAGCAGTTCTTC
TRBV28	15	TRBJ1-5	NA	TRBD1	CASSPSGQGWQPQHF	TGTGCCAGCAGTCCTTCTGGACAGGGGTGGCAGCCCCAGCATTTT
TRBV7-3	13	TRBJ2-7	NA	NA	CASSLLQGYEQYF	TGTGCCAGCAGCTTATTACAGGGCTACGAGCAGTACTTC
TRBV27	13	TRBJ2-5	NA	TRBD1	CASTGQGQETQYF	TGTGCCAGCACCGGACAGGGGCAAGAGACCCAGTACTTC
TRBV6-5	13	TRBJ2-3	NA	NA	CASSLDNADTQYF	TGTGCCAGCAGTCTAGATAACGCAGATACGCAGTATTTT
TRBV2	15	TRBJ1-3	NA	NA	CAGRYGTASGNTIYF	TGTGCCGGCAGATACGGGACGGCCTCTGGAAACACCATATATTTT
TRBV5-1	14	TRBJ1-4	NA	TRBD1	CASTRSGTDEKLFF	TGCGCCAGCACCAGGTCCGGGACAGATGAAAAACTGTTTTTT
TRBV14	16	TRBJ2-7	NA	TRBD1	CASSQEAWTGAYEQYF	TGTGCCAGCAGCCAGGAAGCCTGGACAGGGGCCTACGAGCAGTACTTC
TRBV6-5	11	TRBJ2-7	NA	NA	CASSHYYEQYF	TGTGCCAGCAGCCACTATTACGAGCAGTACTTC
TRBV28	14	TRBJ2-3	NA	NA	CASRYGRGTHTQYF	TGTGCCAGCAGATACGGAAGGGGCACACATACGCAGTATTTT
TRBV4-2	14	TRBJ2-5	NA	NA	CASSPSALQETQYF	TGTGCCAGCAGTCCGTCTGCGCTCCAAGAGACCCAGTACTTC
TRBV4-1	17	TRBJ2-2	NA	NA	CASSQSQGSANTGELFF	TGCGCCAGCAGCCAATCCCAGGGCAGCGCGAACACCGGGGAGCTGTTTTTT
TRBV5-3	15	TRBJ2-7	NA	TRBD2	CAGVFIGTRFYEQYF	TGTGCCGGAGTTTTTATCGGGACTAGATTCTACGAGCAGTACTTC
TRBV2	13	TRBJ2-1	NA	TRBD2	CASRPGGNNEQFF	TGTGCCAGCAGGCCGGGGGGAAACAATGAGCAGTTCTTC
TRBV9	15	TRBJ1-3	few	NA	CASSVGGGFGNTIYF	TGTGCCAGCAGCGTAGGTGGGGGATTTGGAAACACCATATATTTT
TRBV5-1	16	TRBJ1-3	NA	NA	CASSLIDRGSGNTIYF	TGCGCCAGCAGCTTGATAGACAGAGGCTCTGGAAACACCATATATTTT
TRBV29-1	13	TRBJ2-1	NA	TRBD1	CSVEEVRGRPLVF	TGCAGCGTTGAAGAGGTCAGGGGGCGCCCGTTGGTCTTC
TRBV5-1	13	TRBJ2-2	NA	NA	CASTVFSAGELFF	TGCGCCAGCACGGTCTTTTCAGCCGGGGAGCTGTTTTTT
TRBV28	12	TRBJ1-5	few	NA	CASSFWDGPQHF	TGTGCCAGCAGTTTCTGGGACGGTCCCCAGCATTTT
TRBV7-9	14	TRBJ2-6	NA	NA	CASSLASGANVLTF	TGTGCCAGCAGCTTAGCCTCTGGGGCCAACGTCCTGACTTTC
TRBV2	14	TRBJ2-3	once	TRBD1	CASSLQGSTDTQYF	TGTGCCAGCAGTTTACAGGGGAGCACAGATACGCAGTATTTT
TRBV13	15	TRBJ2-3	NA	NA	CASSPAPTPGDTQYF	TGTGCCAGCAGCCCCGCACCGACGCCCGGGGATACGCAGTATTTT
TRBV29-1	14	TRBJ2-1	NA	TRBD1	CSVGDSLSYNEQFF	TGCAGCGTTGGGGACAGCCTCTCCTACAATGAGCAGTTCTTC
TRBV2	13	TRBJ1-5	NA	NA	CASSDTVNQPQHF	TGTGCCAGCAGTGATACCGTTAATCAGCCCCAGCATTTT
TRBV11-3	12	TRBJ2-2	NA	NA	CASSPGRGELFF	TGTGCCAGCAGCCCAGGACGGGGGGAGCTGTTTTTT
TRBV9	14	TRBJ2-2	NA	TRBD2	CASSATGGAGELFF	TGTGCCAGCAGCGCCACGGGAGGGGCCGGGGAGCTGTTTTTT
TRBV10-3	14	TRBJ1-5	NA	TRBD1	CAISDQGGAQPQHF	TGTGCCATCAGTGATCAGGGGGGAGCTCAGCCCCAGCATTTT